A single sample is the source of the 7 T cell receptor beta chains below, sequenced in a study of shared clonotypes between healthy human individuals. TCRdb's copy holds only in-frame clones and misses some; the assay was immunoSEQ multiplex PCR. The sample lists about 510,000 clones, 90% to 96% seen once, with approximately 0.06% in the top ten. Input material: naive CD4+ T cells sorted from blood. As to subset: CD45RA+ positively selected. All receptors derive from a woman aged 25 to 45 in good health.

Remarks on this clone: Different DNA sequences within this sample yield the same CDR3. J is TRBJ1-2 and V is TRBV18, with D maybe TRBD1 (6 bases). Germline values: CDR1 KGHSH, CDR2 LQKENI. Trimming removed 6 bases at V and 3 bases at J, with 11 bases between. The CDR3 covers 13 residues. CDR3 amino acids: CASSLGGDYGYTF. In DNA form, the CDR3 reads TGTGCCAGCTCCCTAGGGGGGGACTATGGCTACACCTTC.

This clone was recorded only once. The V call is TRBV4-1, the J call TRBJ2-1; TRBD2 is a possible D gene (6 bases). The CDR3 runs to 17 residues. The V end lost 0 bases, the J end lost 6 bases, and 18 bases lay between the germline ends. Germline CDR1 reads MGHRA; CDR2 reads YSYEKL. The CDR3 loop reads CASSQDSAGGIGNEQFF. DNA for the CDR3: TGCGCCAGCAGCCAAGATAGTGCGGGCGGGATCGGCAATGAGCAGTTCTTC.

The chain uses TRBV7-9 and TRBJ2-3; 9 bases match TRBD1. CDR1 is SEHNR, CDR2 FQNEAQ, per germline (reference sequence). V was clipped by 5 bases and J by 2 bases; unmatched bases: 8. There are 16 residues in the CDR3. CDR3 bases: TGTGCCAGCAGCCCGCACAGGGGGCGTCACACAGATACGCAGTATTTT. This encodes CASSPHRGRHTDTQYF.

The chain couples TRBV2 to TRBJ1-5; D might be TRBD1 (5 bases). Germline assignment: CDR1 SNHLY and CDR2 FYNNEI. The CDR3 covers 13 residues. V was clipped by 2 bases and J by 9 bases, with 11 bases between them. The CDR3 reads CASSERGLRPQHF. CDR3 nucleotide sequence: TGTGCCAGCAGTGAAAGGGGACTTAGGCCCCAGCATTTT.

The J gene is TRBJ2-5, the V gene TRBV29-1; 9 bases are shared with TRBD1. The better agreement between TRBJ2-7 and the DNA end casts doubt on the J call. The CDR3 is 12 amino acids. CDR1 SQVTM and CDR2 ANQGSEA come from the germline V gene. The CDR3 loop is CSAGTGSHEQYF. The DNA of the CDR3 is TGCAGCGCTGGGACAGGGAGTCACGAGCAGTACTTC.

The V call is TRBV25-1, the J call TRBJ2-5; unclear D gene. The J call is uncertain, as TRBJ2-7 better fits the DNA end. The CDR3 extends over 12 amino acids. Germline CDR1 reads MGHDK; CDR2 reads SYGVNS. The CDR3 loop reads CASSGQLYEQYF. CDR3 DNA: TGTGCCAGCAGTGGGCAGCTCTACGAGCAGTACTTC.

This chain uses TRBV7-3 with TRBJ2-2; 8 nucleotides agree with TRBD2. Germline V gene lookup returns CDR1 SGHTA and CDR2 FQGTGA. After removal of 2 bases from V and 7 bases from J, the junction contained 6 bases not matched to a gene. The CDR3 runs 15 residues. The CDR3 sequence is CASSLSVAGSGELFF. In DNA, the CDR3 is TGTGCCAGCAGCTTATCTGTAGCGGGGAGCGGGGAGCTGTTTTTT.